This T cell receptor (beta chain) appears in the sequencing data of a study of monozygotic twins with inflammatory bowel disease. Study-level results: Among the T cells, different subtypes could not be distinguished.

A word on this clonotype: The antigen is unknown.

Template switching appended UMIs that held a 6-nucleotide sample barcode. Using the 5' RACE reads, TCRdb records one entry per CDR3 protein without DNA. Recorded for this sample: approximately 120,000 distinct CDR3 sequences. The CDR3 length is 19 residues. Germline V gives CDR1 MDHEN, CDR2 SYDVKM. The chain uses TRBV28 and TRBJ2-3; TCRdb returns TRBD2, unconfirmable since there is no DNA. Sequencing used blood. This receptor was taken from a human donor with ulcerative colitis or Crohn's disease, or a healthy co-twin of an affected twin (not recorded which). CDR3 loop: CASSLTRGLAGVEADTQYF.